This T cell receptor beta chain is drawn from a study of Graves' ophthalmopathy and Graves' hyperthyroidism. Study as a whole: Stable hyperthyroidism meant no progression to ophthalmopathy within 18 months of follow-up.

Amplification of the TCR beta CDR3 regions used RNA transcripts (as template). HTBI-primed RT-PCR formed the first round, and a multiplex PCR formed the second. TCRdb called the multiplex PCR reads again in MiXCR, with one record for every CDR3 protein. The top ten clones hold about 4.2% of a sample with around 590,000 distinct CDR3 sequences, roughly 40% of them seen once. Ages of hyperthyroidism patients ran from 18 to 65, and their diagnoses were new, under 2 months' duration. Exclusion criteria comprised other autoimmune diseases, uncontrolled infections, pregnancy or lactation in patients. Diagnosis was based on clinical symptoms, serum thyroxine, TRAb, thyroid ultrasound and orbital computed tomography. This clonotype was counted between two and nine times. The sample consisted of peripheral blood or thyroid tissue (not recorded which). The TCR comes from an adult man with Graves' hyperthyroidism.

This chain's CDR3 is CASSLQGASYEQYF. CDR3 nucleotides: TGTGCCAGCAGTTTACAAGGGGCCTCCTACGAGCAGTACTTC. The chain joins TRBV7-9 to TRBJ2-7, with D tentatively TRBD1 (5 bases). Germline CDR1 SEHNR, CDR2 FQNEAQ (reference sequence). This CDR3 is built from 14 residues. The V end lost 6 bases, the J end lost 0 bases, and 12 bases lay between the germline ends.